These 25 T cell receptor beta chains were sequenced from one sample in a study of cytomegalovirus exposure and HLA in healthy donors. Primers: 60 Vbeta forward and 13 Jbeta reverse. Libraries were prepared by immunoSEQ multiplex PCR; TCRdb keeps only in-frame clonotypes and omits some of them. Among about 150,000 clones, around four fifths were seen once, and the ten largest hold roughly 13%. Source material: PBMCs. Source of these receptors: a woman aged 45-60 years in good health and CMV-seropositive.

The rearrangement links TRBV6-1 to TRBJ1-5, with a weak D call TRBD1 (6 bases). CDR3 length: 15 residues. The V end lost 5 bases, the J end lost 3 bases, and 14 bases lay between the germline ends. From germline, CDR1 is MNHNS and CDR2 SASEGT. The CDR3 loop is CASSPGLGANQPQHF. Written as DNA, the CDR3 is TGTGCCAGCAGTCCGGGGTTGGGGGCCAATCAGCCCCAGCATTTT.

The chain is built from TRBV4-1 and TRBJ2-5, with D unclear. V was cut by 4 bases and J by 4 bases, with 10 bases left in between. Germline V gene sequence: CDR1 MGHRA, CDR2 YSYEKL. The CDR3 spans 13 residues. Written as DNA, the CDR3 is TGCGCCAGCAGCCTTGACACAGTAGAGACCCAGTACTTC. It yields the protein CASSLDTVETQYF.

This chain uses TRBV6-5 with TRBJ1-4, with D tentatively TRBD1 (6 bases). The CDR3 sequence is 15 residues long. Per germline, CDR1 MNHEY and CDR2 SVGAGI. The V gene lost 5 bases and the J gene lost 10 bases, with 20 bases spanning the gap. CDR3 nucleotide sequence: TGTGCCAGCAGTACCGAGGGGGGGCTACGGGGAAAACTGTTTTTT. Translation: CASSTEGGLRGKLFF.

This chain connects TRBV27 to TRBJ1-1, with D possibly TRBD1 on 6 matching bases. CDR1 and CDR2 from the germline V gene are MNHEY and SMNVEV (reference sequence). This CDR3 is 14 amino acids long. Deletions cut 3 bases from V and 2 bases from J, with 10 bases between. CDR3 sequence reads: CASSLSGDNTEAFF. The CDR3 DNA reads TGTGCCAGCAGTTTGTCAGGGGACAACACTGAAGCTTTCTTT.

V gene TRBV7-9 combines with J gene TRBJ2-1, with 7 bases lining up with TRBD2. CDR1 and CDR2 (germline): SEHNR, FQNEAQ (reference sequence). The CDR3 is made up of 16 amino acids. V lost 5 bases and J lost 1; bases outside the gene matches: 8. The CDR3 reads CASSPLAVPSYNEQFF. The CDR3 nucleotides read TGTGCCAGCAGCCCTCTAGCGGTTCCTTCCTACAATGAGCAGTTCTTC.

The CDR3 bases are TGTGCCAGCAGCGCCCCGGGGGGCAGATCTCGCACAGATACGCAGTATTTT. Translation gives CASSAPGGRSRTDTQYF. The V gene is TRBV13, the J gene TRBJ2-3, with a tentative D call TRBD2 (7 bases). Germline CDR1 is PRHDT and CDR2 is FYEKMQ (reference sequence). This CDR3 is built from 17 residues. V was trimmed by 5 bases and J by 1 base, leaving 19 bases between them.

This chain connects TRBV5-4 to TRBJ2-1, with D perhaps TRBD1 (5 bases). The CDR3 is 16 residues long. V was shortened by 0 bases and J by 5 bases, with 15 bases between the two germline ends. Germline V gene data show CDR1 as SGHNT and CDR2 as YYREEE (reference sequence). Here the CDR3 reads CASSLERRTTDNEQFF. The DNA of the CDR3 is TGTGCCAGCAGCTTGGAGCGCAGGACAACTGACAATGAGCAGTTCTTC.

As to this clone: One end of the junction is discordant with germline, which a read error may explain. The chain uses TRBV7-9 and TRBJ2-7; TRBD1 matches 9 bases. CDR1 and CDR2 from the germline V gene are SEHNR and FQNEAQ (reference sequence). The CDR3 spans 15 residues. As DNA, the CDR3 is TGTTCCAGCAGTTCACAGGGGGCCTTTCCCCACGAGCAGTACTTC. Residues: CSSSSQGAFPHEQYF. The entire variable domain, with the rest obtained from reference TRBV7-9 and TRBJ2-7, is as follows: DTGVSQNPRHKITKRGQNVTFRCDPISEHNRLYWYRQTLGQGPEFLTYFQNEAQLEKSRLLSDRFSAERPKGSFSTLEIQRTEQGDSAMYLCSSSSQGAFPHEQYFGPGTRLTVT.

This clone has only a few counts. This sequence joins TRBV2 and TRBJ1-6; D uncertain. Between the trimmed V and J ends, which lost 1 base and 0 bases, there was a span of 10 bases. The CDR3 consists of 17 residues. Germline values: CDR1 SNHLY, CDR2 FYNNEI. The CDR3 DNA is TGTGCCAGCAGTGAAGTAAATATTTTCTCCTATAATTCACCCCTCCACTTT. Translation: CASSEVNIFSYNSPLHF.

Only a few counts were recorded for this clone. The V and J genes are TRBV5-4 and TRBJ2-2, with 9 bases that match TRBD2. Germline CDR1 and CDR2: SGHNT and YYREEE (reference sequence). This CDR3 is built from 15 residues. V lost 4 bases, J lost 4 bases, and 5 bases stayed unmatched. The CDR3 nucleotides read TGTGCCAGCAGCCCTAGCGGGGCGTTCACCGGGGAGCTGTTTTTT. Translation: CASSPSGAFTGELFF.

The chain employs TRBV27 and TRBJ1-2; D perhaps matches TRBD1 (5 bases). The CDR3 covers 13 residues. Trimming cost V 2 bases and J 4 bases, with 8 bases left between them. Germline V gene data show CDR1 as MNHEY and CDR2 as SMNVEV (reference sequence). CDR3 nucleotide sequence: TGTGCCAGCAGTTTAGGGGGGACCTATGGCTACACCTTC. The encoded protein is CASSLGGTYGYTF.

This chain connects TRBV5-1 to TRBJ1-3; D gene unclear. Trimming took 3 bases from V and 7 from J, leaving 11 bases between them. Germline lookup yields CDR1 SGHRS and CDR2 YFSETQ. The CDR3 sequence is 13 residues long. The chain's CDR3 is CASSSEGMNTIYF. The CDR3 DNA is TGCGCCAGCAGCTCCGAGGGAATGAACACCATATATTTT.

The chain links TRBV7-8 to TRBJ1-3; the D gene is possibly TRBD1 (5 bases). CDR1 is SGHVS, CDR2 FQNEAQ, per germline. The CDR3 sequence is 15 residues long. V gave up 2 bases and J gave up 1 base, with 9 bases separating them. CDR3 loop: CASSLQGFSGNTIYF. The CDR3 nucleotides read TGTGCCAGCAGCTTACAGGGCTTTTCTGGAAACACCATATATTTT.

The chain couples TRBV7-3 to TRBJ2-6, with D possibly being TRBD1 (6 bases). Germline V gives CDR1 SGHTA, CDR2 FQGTGA. Trimming pared 2 bases from V and 0 bases from J, leaving 14 bases between. The CDR3 is made up of 18 amino acids. The CDR3 sequence: CASSLSNQGISGANVLTF. DNA of the CDR3: TGTGCCAGCAGCTTATCCAATCAGGGGATCTCTGGGGCCAACGTCCTGACTTTC.

For the CDR3, the DNA is TGTGCCAGCAGCTTAGACGGGGGGGCGCAGGGTGAAAAACTGTTTTTT. Encoded protein: CASSLDGGAQGEKLFF. The J gene is TRBJ1-4, the V gene TRBV11-2, with D possibly matching TRBD1 (6 bases). The ends were cut back, 0 bases at V and 7 bases at J, with 15 bases in the middle. CDR1 and CDR2 (germline): SGHAT, FQNNGV. The CDR3 has 16 residues. Full variable domain (remainder filled in from reference TRBV11-2 and TRBJ1-4): EAGVAQSPRYKIIEKRQSVAFWCNPISGHATLYWYQQILGQGPKLLIQFQNNGVVDDSQLPKDRFSAERLKGVDSTLKIQPAKLEDSAVYLCASSLDGGAQGEKLFFGSGTQLSVL.

This chain uses TRBV19 with TRBJ2-3; D is perhaps TRBD1 (5 bases). The CDR3 has 15 amino acids. V lost 1 base and J 6 bases, leaving 14 bases between the germline ends. Germline assignment: CDR1 LNHDA and CDR2 SQIVND (reference sequence). The CDR3 DNA sequence: TGTGCCAGTAGTATAGCCAGGGCCGCAAGGGATACGCAGTATTTT. Its translation is CASSIARAARDTQYF.

This chain joins TRBV7-6 and TRBJ2-1; 7 bases are shared with TRBD1. This CDR3 is built from 14 residues. The V and J ends lost 4 bases and 6 bases, in that order; junction bases with no gene match: 6. CDR1 is SGHVS and CDR2 is FNYEAQ in the germline V gene. In nucleotides, the CDR3 is TGTGCCAGCAGCTCCGAACAGGGGAGCAATGAGCAGTTCTTC. It encodes CASSSEQGSNEQFF.

The chain joins TRBV5-1 to TRBJ1-2; possibly TRBD1 for D (5 bases). The CDR3 consists of 16 residues. The germline gives CDR1 SGHRS, CDR2 YFSETQ. V was shortened by 0 bases and J by 3 bases, with 15 bases between the two germline ends. CDR3 in amino acids: CASSLEVQGLDYGYTF. The CDR3 DNA reads TGCGCCAGCAGCTTGGAAGTCCAGGGATTGGACTATGGCTACACCTTC.

The J gene is TRBJ2-3, the V gene TRBV6-4; perhaps TRBD2 as D (6 bases). The germline CDR1 and CDR2 sequences are MRHNA and SNTAGT. The CDR3 totals 13 residues. V lost 5 bases and J lost 6, with 12 bases in between. CDR3 sequence reads: CASSIDRGDTQYF. In nucleotides, the CDR3 is TGTGCCAGCAGTATTGATCGGGGGGATACGCAGTATTTT.

V and J are TRBV7-3 and TRBJ2-7; TRBD1 agrees at 8 bases. Germline CDR1 and CDR2: SGHTA and FQGTGA. The CDR3 length is 13 residues. The junction had 5 bases not matched to a gene; V was cut back by 4 bases and J by 6 bases. CDR3 DNA sequence: TGTGCCAGCAGCTCGACAGGGGTCGGCGAGCAGTACTTC. Protein: CASSSTGVGEQYF.

This chain uses TRBV5-4 with TRBJ2-1; 9 nucleotides agree with TRBD2. The CDR3 is 15 amino acids. Germline CDR1 SGHNT, CDR2 YYREEE (reference sequence). Trimming removed 3 bases from V and 2 bases from J; junction bases left unmatched: 3. As DNA, the CDR3 is TGTGCCAGCAGCTCCAAGCGGGGGGCCTACAATGAGCAGTTCTTC. Its protein is CASSSKRGAYNEQFF.

The V and J genes are TRBV23-1 and TRBJ1-5, with 7 bases aligning to TRBD1. TRBV23-1 is recorded as an ORF, its role being uncertain. V shed 0 bases, J shed 3 bases, and the junction held 5 bases outside the gene matches. This CDR3 contains 16 residues. CDR3 in DNA: TGCGCCAGCAGTCAATCGATCAGGGGGGACAATCAGCCCCAGCATTTT. This sequence encodes CASSQSIRGDNQPQHF.

V gene TRBV19 combines with J gene TRBJ1-6; D not resolved. Germline-derived CDR1 and CDR2 are LNHDA and SQIVND (reference sequence). The CDR3 consists of 16 residues. Trimming removed 9 bases at V and 3 bases at J, with 18 bases between. CDR3 DNA sequence: TGTGCCAGCCGAATTACCAATCTAATCTATAATTCACCCCTCCACTTT. This sequence encodes CASRITNLIYNSPLHF.

The chain has TRBV11-2 and TRBJ1-2, with D hard to call. The CDR3 is made up of 12 amino acids. The ends were cut back, 4 bases at V and 7 bases at J, with 10 bases in the middle. The germline V gene has CDR1 SGHAT and CDR2 FQNNGV. The CDR3, as DNA: TGTGCCAGCAGCTCGGGGATTGCTGGCTACACCTTC. Its protein product is CASSSGIAGYTF.

J is TRBJ2-3 and V is TRBV30, with D perhaps matching TRBD2 (6 bases). Germline CDR1 is GTSNPN and CDR2 is SVGIG (reference sequence). The CDR3 extends over 12 amino acids. Between the trimmed V and J ends, which lost 1 base and 11 bases, there was a span of 13 bases. The CDR3 DNA is TGTGCCTGGAGTGCGTGGGTCGGGGGGCAGTATTTT. Amino acid sequence: CAWSAWVGGQYF.